These 3 T cell receptor beta chains were sequenced from one sample in a study of T cells after yellow fever vaccination. TCRdb recomputed calls from the 5' RACE reads with MiXCR, one row per CDR3 protein. Of about 74,000 distinct CDR3 sequences in the sample, more than 5.5% are singletons; the top ten hold roughly 35%. The sequences come from CD8+ T cells sorted from PBMCs, collected 4 to 5 days after the first yellow fever vaccination. The receptors stem from a man younger than 30 who received the YFV17D yellow fever vaccine.

The V gene is TRBV20-1, the J gene TRBJ1-2; D unresolved. Looked up from germline, CDR1 is DFQATT and CDR2 is SNEGSKA (reference sequence). Trimming removed 6 bases from V and 7 bases from J, with 3 bases in between. The CDR3 has 8 amino acids. CDR3 nucleotide sequence: TGCAGTGCGGTTGGCTACACCTTC. Amino acid sequence: CSAVGYTF.

The V call is TRBV7-9, the J call TRBJ1-1, with no clear D. The CDR3 extends over 12 amino acids. V gave up 5 bases and J gave up 11 bases, with 15 bases separating them. Germline assignment: CDR1 SEHNR and CDR2 FQNEAQ (reference sequence). The chain's CDR3 is CASSPGGYDAFF. Here the CDR3 DNA reads TGTGCCAGCAGCCCGGGCGGGTACGACGCTTTCTTT.

This clonotype was counted only a few times. The gene calls are TRBV4-2 and TRBJ2-3, with TRBD2 matching 9 bases. Germline lookup yields CDR1 LGHNA and CDR2 YNFKEQ. The V gene end was trimmed by 1 base and the J gene end by 4 bases; junction bases not matched to a gene: 6. The CDR3 is 16 residues long. CDR3: CASSQVLAGSADTQYF. The DNA of the CDR3 is TGTGCCAGCAGCCAAGTTCTAGCGGGGTCGGCAGATACGCAGTATTTT.